What follows are 2 T cell receptor beta chains derived from one specimen sequenced in a study of blood T cell repertoires in COVID-19. Profiling relied on immunoSEQ multiplex PCR, and the TCRdb table lists in-frame clones only, not all of them. The sample has some 160,000 clones; roughly 86% are singletons. Sequenced sample: peripheral blood. Source of these receptors: a woman of 80 years or more with COVID-19, enrolled during active disease.

The CDR3 coding sequence is TGTGCCAGCAGCCAACCCGGGACAGGAGTTTTAGCTTTCTTT. This encodes CASSQPGTGVLAFF. This sequence joins TRBV3-1 (or the pseudogene TRBV3-2) and TRBJ1-1; 8 bases are a match to TRBD1. Germline CDR1 LGHDT, CDR2 YNNKEL (reference sequence). The J segment lost 10 bases and the V segment lost 2 bases, leaving 9 bases of the junction unmatched. The CDR3 consists of 14 residues.

This chain links TRBV6-5 with TRBJ2-2; 11 positions agree with TRBD2. The V segment lost 3 bases and the J segment 4 bases; nucleotides outside the gene matches: 4. Germline V gene sequence: CDR1 MNHEY, CDR2 SVGAGI. This CDR3 region has 16 residues. This CDR3 is CASSYYGLAGTGELFF. CDR3 DNA sequence: TGTGCCAGCAGTTATTACGGACTAGCGGGCACCGGGGAGCTGTTTTTT.